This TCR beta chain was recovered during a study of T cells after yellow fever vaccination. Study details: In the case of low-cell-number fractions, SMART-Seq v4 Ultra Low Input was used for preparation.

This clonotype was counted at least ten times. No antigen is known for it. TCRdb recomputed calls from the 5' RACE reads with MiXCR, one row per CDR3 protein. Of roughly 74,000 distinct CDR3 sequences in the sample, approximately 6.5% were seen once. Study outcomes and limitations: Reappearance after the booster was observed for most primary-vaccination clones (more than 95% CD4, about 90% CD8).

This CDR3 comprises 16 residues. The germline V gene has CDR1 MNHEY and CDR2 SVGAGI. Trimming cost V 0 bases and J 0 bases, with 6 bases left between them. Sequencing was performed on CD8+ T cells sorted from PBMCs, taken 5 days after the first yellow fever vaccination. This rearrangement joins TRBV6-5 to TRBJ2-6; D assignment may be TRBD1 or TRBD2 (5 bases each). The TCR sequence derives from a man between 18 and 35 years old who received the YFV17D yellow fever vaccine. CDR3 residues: CASSYSGDSGANVLTF. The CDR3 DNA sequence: TGTGCCAGCAGTTACTCGGGGGACTCTGGGGCCAACGTCCTGACTTTC.